Following are 3 T cell receptor beta chains from one sample sequenced in a study. TCRdb reprocessed the 5' RACE reads via MiXCR and lists one record per CDR3 protein. The table records about 53,000 distinct CDR3 sequences, around 25% of them present only once. Sample: tumor-infiltrating naive CD4+ T cells sorted from the breast tumor. Subset specified: naive CD4+ T cells, CD4+CD45RA+CD25-. Receptors originate from a female donor with breast cancer.

The chain has TRBV5-1 and TRBJ2-2; D not resolved. From germline, CDR1 is SGHRS and CDR2 YFSETQ. Trimming took 2 bases from V and 2 from J, leaving 10 bases between them. This CDR3 comprises 15 residues. Here the CDR3 DNA reads TGCGCCAGCAGCTTAAGGGATGTTAACACCGGGGAGCTGTTTTTT. It codes for CASSLRDVNTGELFF.

The table lists this clonotype with a few counts. The chain joins TRBV20-1 to TRBJ1-6, with D unresolved. Germline assignment: CDR1 DFQATT and CDR2 SNEGSKA (reference sequence). This CDR3 region has 13 residues. Trimming took 6 bases from V and 7 from J, leaving 13 bases between them. CDR3 in DNA: TGCAGTGCCCCAAGCCTAAGGAATTCACCCCTCCACTTT. It translates to CSAPSLRNSPLHF.

There are a few counts of this clonotype. The chain couples TRBV3-1 to TRBJ2-7; 10 bases agree with TRBD1. CDR1 is LGHDT, CDR2 YNNKEL, per germline (reference sequence). There are 14 residues in the CDR3. Losses at the gene ends were 5 bases for V and 6 bases for J; bases not matched to a gene: 7. CDR3 nucleotides: TGTGCCAGCAGCGCAGGGACAGGGGCGGTCGAGCAGTACTTC. Translation gives CASSAGTGAVEQYF.